This T cell receptor (beta chain) was obtained from a study of blood T cell repertoires in COVID-19. Across the whole study: Both acute and convalescent COVID-19 samples were obtained from the United States, Italy and Spain.

Participants, roughly 18 to 90 years old, spanned around 26 US areas. The protocol was immunoSEQ multiplex PCR, while the TCRdb copy is restricted to in-frame clones and leaves out a portion. The sample contains a few hundred thousand clones, approximately 87% of which appear only once. The sequence derives from a woman in her forties who had recovered from COVID-19. Sequences were obtained from PBMCs or T cells enriched from blood (not recorded which).

The CDR3 region is CASSYHEEREARLVGNEQFF. CDR3 DNA sequence: TGTGCCAGCAGTTACCACGAGGAGCGGGAGGCCCGGCTCGTTGGCAATGAGCAGTTCTTC. The chain couples TRBV6-2 or TRBV6-3 to TRBJ2-1; 9 bases match TRBD2. The CDR3 sequence is 20 residues long. After removal of 2 bases from V and 6 bases from J, the junction contained 20 bases not matched to a gene. CDR1 and CDR2 (germline): MNHEY, SVGEGT.